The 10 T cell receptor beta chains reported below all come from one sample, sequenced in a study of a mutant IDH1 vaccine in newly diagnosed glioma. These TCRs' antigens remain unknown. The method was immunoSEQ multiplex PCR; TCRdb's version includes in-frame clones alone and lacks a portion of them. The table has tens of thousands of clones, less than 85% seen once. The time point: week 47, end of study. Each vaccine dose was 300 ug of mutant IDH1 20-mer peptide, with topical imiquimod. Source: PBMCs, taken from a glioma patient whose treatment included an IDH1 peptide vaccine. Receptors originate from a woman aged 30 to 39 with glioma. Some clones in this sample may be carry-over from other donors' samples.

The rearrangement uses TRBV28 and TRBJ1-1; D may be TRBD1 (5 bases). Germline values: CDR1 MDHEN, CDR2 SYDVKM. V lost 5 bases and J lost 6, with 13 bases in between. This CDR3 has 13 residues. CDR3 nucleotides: TGTGCCAGCAGTCCCCTAGGGGTCGCTGAAGCTTTCTTT. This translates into CASSPLGVAEAFF. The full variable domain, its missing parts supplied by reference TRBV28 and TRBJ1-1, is DVKVTQSSRYLVKRTGEKVFLECVQDMDHENMFWYRQDPGLGLRLIYFSYDVKMKEKGDIPEGYSVSREKKERFSLILESASTNQTSMYLCASSPLGVAEAFFGQGTRLTVV.

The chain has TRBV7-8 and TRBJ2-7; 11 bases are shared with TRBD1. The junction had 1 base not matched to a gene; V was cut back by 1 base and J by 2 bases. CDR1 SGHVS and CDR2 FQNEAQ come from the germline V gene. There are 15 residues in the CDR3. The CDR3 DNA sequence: TGTGCCAGCAGCTTAGTGGACAGGGGGCCCTACGAGCAGTACTTC. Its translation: CASSLVDRGPYEQYF.

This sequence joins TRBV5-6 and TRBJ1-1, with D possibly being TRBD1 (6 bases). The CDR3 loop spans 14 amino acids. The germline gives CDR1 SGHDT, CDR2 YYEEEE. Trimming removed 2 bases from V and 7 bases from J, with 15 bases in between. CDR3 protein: CASSFVWTASEAFF. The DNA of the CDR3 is TGTGCCAGCAGCTTTGTATGGACAGCGAGTGAAGCTTTCTTT.

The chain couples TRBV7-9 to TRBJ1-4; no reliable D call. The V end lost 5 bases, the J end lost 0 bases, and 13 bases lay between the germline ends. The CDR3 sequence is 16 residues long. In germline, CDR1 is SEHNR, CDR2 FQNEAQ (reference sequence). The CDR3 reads CASSQPLTATNEKLFF. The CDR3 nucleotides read TGTGCCAGCAGCCAACCCCTCACGGCAACTAATGAAAAACTGTTTTTT.

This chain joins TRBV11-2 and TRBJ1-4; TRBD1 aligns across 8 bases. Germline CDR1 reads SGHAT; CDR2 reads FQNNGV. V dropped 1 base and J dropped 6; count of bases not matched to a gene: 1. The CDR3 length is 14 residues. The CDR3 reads CASSLGTGYEKLFF. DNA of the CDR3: TGTGCCAGCAGCTTAGGGACAGGGTATGAAAAACTGTTTTTT.

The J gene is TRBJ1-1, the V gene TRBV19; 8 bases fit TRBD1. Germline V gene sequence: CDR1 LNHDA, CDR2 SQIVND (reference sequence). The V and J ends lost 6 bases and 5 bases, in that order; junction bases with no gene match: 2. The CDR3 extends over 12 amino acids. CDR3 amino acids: CASRTGDTEAFF. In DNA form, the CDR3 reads TGTGCCAGTAGGACAGGGGATACTGAAGCTTTCTTT.

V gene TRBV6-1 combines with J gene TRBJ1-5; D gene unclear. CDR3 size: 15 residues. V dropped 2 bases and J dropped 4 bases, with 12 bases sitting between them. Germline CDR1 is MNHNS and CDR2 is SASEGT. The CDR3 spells CASSEQALKNQPQHF. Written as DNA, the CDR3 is TGTGCCAGCAGTGAACAGGCACTAAAAAATCAGCCCCAGCATTTT.

The CDR3, as DNA: TGTGCCAGCAGCCCGCTCTGGACTCCCCACGAGCAGTACTTC. This codes for CASSPLWTPHEQYF. The chain employs TRBV7-2 and TRBJ2-7; D may be TRBD2 (5 bases). V lost 5 bases, J lost 5 bases, and 16 bases lay in between. The CDR3 covers 14 residues. Germline V gene sequence: CDR1 SGHTA, CDR2 FQGNSA.

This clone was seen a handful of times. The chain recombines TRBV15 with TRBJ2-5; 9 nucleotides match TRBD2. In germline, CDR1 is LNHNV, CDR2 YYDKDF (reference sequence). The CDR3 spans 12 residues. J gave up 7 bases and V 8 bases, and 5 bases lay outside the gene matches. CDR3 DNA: TGTGCCACCGGGCGGGGGGGTACGACCCAGTACTTC. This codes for CATGRGGTTQYF.

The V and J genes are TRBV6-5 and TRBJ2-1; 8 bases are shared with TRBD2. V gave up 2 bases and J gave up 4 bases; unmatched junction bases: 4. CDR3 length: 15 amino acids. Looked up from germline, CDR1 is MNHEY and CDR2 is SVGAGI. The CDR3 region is CASSYREGQYNEQFF. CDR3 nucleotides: TGTGCCAGCAGTTACCGGGAGGGCCAGTACAATGAGCAGTTCTTC.